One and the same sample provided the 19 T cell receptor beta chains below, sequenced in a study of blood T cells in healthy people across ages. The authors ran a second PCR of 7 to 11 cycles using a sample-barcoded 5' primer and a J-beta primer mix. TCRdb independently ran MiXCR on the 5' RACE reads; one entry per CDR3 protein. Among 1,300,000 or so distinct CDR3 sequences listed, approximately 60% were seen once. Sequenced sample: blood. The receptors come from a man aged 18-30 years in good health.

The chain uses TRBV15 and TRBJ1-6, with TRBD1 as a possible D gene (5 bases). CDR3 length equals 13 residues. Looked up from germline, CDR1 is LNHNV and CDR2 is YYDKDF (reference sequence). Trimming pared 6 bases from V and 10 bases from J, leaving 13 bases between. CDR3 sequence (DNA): TGTGCCACCAGAGACAGTCGAAAATCACCCCTCCACTTT. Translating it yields CATRDSRKSPLHF.

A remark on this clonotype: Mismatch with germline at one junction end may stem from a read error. The CDR3 loop is CASSNTGVGTETQYF. DNA of the CDR3: TGTGCCAGCAGTAATACAGGGGTGGGCACAGAGACGCAGTATTTT. V usage is TRBV6-6 and J usage is TRBJ2-3, with TRBD1 identical over 7 bases. The germline gives CDR1 MNHNY, CDR2 SVGAGI (reference sequence). This CDR3 has 15 residues.

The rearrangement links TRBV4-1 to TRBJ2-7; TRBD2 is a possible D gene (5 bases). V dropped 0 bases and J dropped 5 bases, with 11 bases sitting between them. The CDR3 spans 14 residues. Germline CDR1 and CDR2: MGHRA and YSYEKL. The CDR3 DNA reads TGCGCCAGCAGCCAAGAGGTGGGAGTGGACGAGCAGTACTTC. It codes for CASSQEVGVDEQYF.

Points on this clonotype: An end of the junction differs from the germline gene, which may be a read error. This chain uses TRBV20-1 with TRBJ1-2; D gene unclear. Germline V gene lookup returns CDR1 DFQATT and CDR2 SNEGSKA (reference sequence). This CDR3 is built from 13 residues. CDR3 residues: CSARTQSPYGHTF. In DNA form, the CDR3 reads TGCAGTGCTAGGACACAGAGCCCCTATGGCCACACCTTC.

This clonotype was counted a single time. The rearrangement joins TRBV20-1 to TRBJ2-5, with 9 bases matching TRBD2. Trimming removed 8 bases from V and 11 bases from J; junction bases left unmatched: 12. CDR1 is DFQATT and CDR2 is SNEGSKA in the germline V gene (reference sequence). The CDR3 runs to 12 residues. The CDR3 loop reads CSPGREGHEQYF. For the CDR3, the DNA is TGCAGTCCCGGGCGGGAGGGCCATGAGCAGTACTTC.

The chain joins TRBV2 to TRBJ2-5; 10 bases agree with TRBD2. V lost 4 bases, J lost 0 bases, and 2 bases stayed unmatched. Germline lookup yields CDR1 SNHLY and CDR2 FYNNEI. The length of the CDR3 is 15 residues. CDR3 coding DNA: TGTGCCAGCAGTGGGACTAGCGGTTACCAAGAGACCCAGTACTTC. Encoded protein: CASSGTSGYQETQYF.

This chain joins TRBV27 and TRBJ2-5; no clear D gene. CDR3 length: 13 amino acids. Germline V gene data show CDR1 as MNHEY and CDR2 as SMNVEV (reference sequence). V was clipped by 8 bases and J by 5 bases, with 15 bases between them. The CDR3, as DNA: TGTGCCAGCGGCGTCAGCGCCACGGAGACCCAGTACTTC. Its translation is CASGVSATETQYF.

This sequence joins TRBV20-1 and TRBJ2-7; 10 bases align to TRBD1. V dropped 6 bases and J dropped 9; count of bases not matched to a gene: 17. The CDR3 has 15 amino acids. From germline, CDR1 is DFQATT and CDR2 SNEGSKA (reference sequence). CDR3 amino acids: CSAPDPRQGAVGQYF. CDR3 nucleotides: TGCAGTGCCCCAGACCCTAGACAGGGGGCGGTGGGGCAGTACTTC.

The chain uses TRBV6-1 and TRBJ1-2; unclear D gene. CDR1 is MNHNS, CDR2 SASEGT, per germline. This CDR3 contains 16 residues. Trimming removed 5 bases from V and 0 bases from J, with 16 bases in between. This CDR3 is CASSPRGGLSNYGYTF. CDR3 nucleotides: TGTGCCAGCAGTCCACGTGGAGGGCTCTCTAACTATGGCTACACCTTC.

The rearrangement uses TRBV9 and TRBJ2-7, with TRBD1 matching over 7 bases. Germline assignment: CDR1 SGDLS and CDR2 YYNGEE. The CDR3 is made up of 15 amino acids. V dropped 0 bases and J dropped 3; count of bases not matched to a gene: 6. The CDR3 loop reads CASSVGPDRDYEQYF. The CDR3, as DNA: TGTGCCAGCAGCGTAGGACCCGACAGGGACTACGAGCAGTACTTC. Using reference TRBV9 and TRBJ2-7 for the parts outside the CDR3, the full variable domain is DSGVTQTPKHLITATGQRVTLRCSPRSGDLSVYWYQQSLDQGLQFLIQYYNGEERAKGNILERFSAQQFPDLHSELNLSSLELGDSALYFCASSVGPDRDYEQYFGPGTRLTVT.

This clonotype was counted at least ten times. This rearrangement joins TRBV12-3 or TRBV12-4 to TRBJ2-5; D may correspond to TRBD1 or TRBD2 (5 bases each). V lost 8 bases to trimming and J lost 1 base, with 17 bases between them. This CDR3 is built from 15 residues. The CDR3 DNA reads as TGTGCCAGCCGTGAGGGGCAGACCTTCCAAGAGACCCAGTACTTC. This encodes CASREGQTFQETQYF.

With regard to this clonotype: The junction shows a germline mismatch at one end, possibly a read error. The CDR3 is CASSQDSGEIQYF. The CDR3 DNA reads TGCGCCAGCAGCCAAGATTCGGGGGAGATCCAGTACTTC. This chain uses TRBV4-3 with TRBJ2-5, with D possibly matching TRBD2 (6 bases). Germline assignment: CDR1 LGHNA and CDR2 YSLEER. This CDR3 is 13 amino acids long.

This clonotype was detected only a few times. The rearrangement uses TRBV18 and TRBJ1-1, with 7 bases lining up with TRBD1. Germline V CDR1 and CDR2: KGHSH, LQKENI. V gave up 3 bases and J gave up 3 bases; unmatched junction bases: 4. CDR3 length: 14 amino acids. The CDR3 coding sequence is TGTGCCAGCTCACCCACCGGGACAGACACTGAAGCTTTCTTT. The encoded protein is CASSPTGTDTEAFF.

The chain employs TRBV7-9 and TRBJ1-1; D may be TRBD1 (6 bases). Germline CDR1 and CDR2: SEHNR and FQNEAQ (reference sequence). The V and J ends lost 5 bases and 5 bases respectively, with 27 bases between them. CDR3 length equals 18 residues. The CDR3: CASSAHLRGGGSVTEAFF. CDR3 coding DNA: TGTGCCAGCAGCGCTCACCTTCGGGGGGGCGGATCAGTTACTGAAGCTTTCTTT. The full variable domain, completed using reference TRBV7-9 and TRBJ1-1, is DTGVSQNPRHKITKRGQNVTFRCDPISEHNRLYWYRQTLGQGPEFLTYFQNEAQLEKSRLLSDRFSAERPKGSFSTLEIQRTEQGDSAMYLCASSAHLRGGGSVTEAFFGQGTRLTVV.

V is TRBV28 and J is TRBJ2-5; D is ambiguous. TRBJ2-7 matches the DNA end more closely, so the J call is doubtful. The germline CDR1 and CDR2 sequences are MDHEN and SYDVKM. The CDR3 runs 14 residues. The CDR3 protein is CASSFDGRGYEQYF. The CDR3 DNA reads TGTGCCAGCAGTTTCGACGGCCGCGGCTACGAGCAGTACTTC.

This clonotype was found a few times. This chain's CDR3 is CSAKAGGADTQYF. The CDR3 bases are TGCAGTGCTAAAGCGGGGGGCGCAGATACGCAGTATTTT. V gene TRBV20-1 combines with J gene TRBJ2-3; the match to TRBD2 covers 9 bases. The V and J ends lost 4 bases and 4 bases, in that order; junction bases with no gene match: 3. The germline V gene has CDR1 DFQATT and CDR2 SNEGSKA (reference sequence). The CDR3 length is 13 residues.

CDR3 sequence (DNA): TGTGCCAGCAGCCAACTACCACCGAACACCGGGGAGCTGTTTTTT. Its protein product is CASSQLPPNTGELFF. The V call is TRBV14, the J call TRBJ2-2; D remains unclear. Per germline, CDR1 SGHDN and CDR2 FVKESK. The V end was cut by 2 bases, the J end by 0 bases, with 7 bases between. This CDR3 has 15 amino acids. Full variable domain (rest looked up from reference TRBV14 and TRBJ2-2): EAGVTQFPSHSVIEKGQTVTLRCDPISGHDNLYWYRRVMGKEIKFLLHFVKESKQDESGMPNNRFLAERTGGTYSTLKVQPAELEDSGVYFCASSQLPPNTGELFFGEGSRLTVL.

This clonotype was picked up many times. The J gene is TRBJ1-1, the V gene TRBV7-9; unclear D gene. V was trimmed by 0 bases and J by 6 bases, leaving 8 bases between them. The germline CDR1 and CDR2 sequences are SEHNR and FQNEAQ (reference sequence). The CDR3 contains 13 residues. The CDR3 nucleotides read TGTGCCAGCAGCTTAGCGGCGTCCGCTGAAGCTTTCTTT. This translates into CASSLAASAEAFF. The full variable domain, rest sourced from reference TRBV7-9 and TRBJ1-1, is DTGVSQNPRHKITKRGQNVTFRCDPISEHNRLYWYRQTLGQGPEFLTYFQNEAQLEKSRLLSDRFSAERPKGSFSTLEIQRTEQGDSAMYLCASSLAASAEAFFGQGTRLTVV.

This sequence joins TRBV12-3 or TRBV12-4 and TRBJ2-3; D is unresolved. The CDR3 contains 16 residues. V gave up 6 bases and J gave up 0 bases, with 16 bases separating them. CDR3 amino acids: CASSRVQSASTDTQYF. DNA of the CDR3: TGTGCCAGCAGCCGGGTCCAGAGTGCTAGCACAGATACGCAGTATTTT.